This TCR beta chain is from a study of lymphopenia after photon versus proton radiotherapy. Produced via immunoSEQ multiplex PCR; TCRdb's table is partial and in-frame only. Of roughly 20,000 clones in the sample, 90% to 95% were seen once. Study-wide findings and caveats: Authors raise, but do not show, better survival with proton therapy. Proton therapy kept repertoires fairly stable, unlike photons, which gained effector/memory cells. After the lymphocyte nadir, photon-treated repertoires showed oligoclonal expansion, especially of CD8+ Temra cells.

A remark on this clone: Its antigen is still unknown.

Trimming left V 4 bases short and J 2 bases short, with 8 bases between. Germline V gene data show CDR1 as SQVTM and CDR2 as ANQGSEA. The CDR3 totals 12 residues. The origin of this receptor is a man aged 60 to 75 with pancreatic cancer. This chain joins TRBV29-1 and TRBJ2-5, with no clear D. The sequenced sample was peripheral blood, obtained from a patient treated with photon-based radiotherapy. The CDR3 loop reads CSVVGLQETQYF. The CDR3 DNA sequence: TGCAGCGTTGTAGGGCTTCAAGAGACCCAGTACTTC.